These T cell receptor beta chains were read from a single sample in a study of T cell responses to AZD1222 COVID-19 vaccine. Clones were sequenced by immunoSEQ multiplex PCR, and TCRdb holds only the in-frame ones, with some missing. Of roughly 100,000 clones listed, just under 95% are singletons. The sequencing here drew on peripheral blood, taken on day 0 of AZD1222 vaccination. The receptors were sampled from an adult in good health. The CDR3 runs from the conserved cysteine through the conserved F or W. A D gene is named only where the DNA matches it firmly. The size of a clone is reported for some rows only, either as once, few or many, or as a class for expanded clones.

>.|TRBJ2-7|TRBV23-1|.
CASSLLRPTYEQYF
TGCGCCAGCAGTCTCCTTAGGCCGACTTACGAGCAGTACTTC
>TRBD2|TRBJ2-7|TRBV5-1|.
CASSWQAGGSYEQYF
TGCGCCAGCAGCTGGCAAGCGGGAGGATCCTACGAGCAGTACTTC
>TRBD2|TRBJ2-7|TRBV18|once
CASSPSGGGYEQYF
TGTGCCAGCTCACCATCTGGCGGGGGATACGAGCAGTACTTC
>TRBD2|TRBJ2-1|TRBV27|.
CASSLRPSGTFRVVNEQFF
TGTGCCAGCAGTTTGCGCCCCAGCGGGACCTTCCGGGTCGTCAATGAGCAGTTCTTC
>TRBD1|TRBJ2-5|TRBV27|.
CASSPWTGAGETQYF
TGTGCCAGCAGTCCGTGGACAGGGGCTGGGGAGACCCAGTACTTC
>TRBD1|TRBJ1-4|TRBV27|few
CASRHRDRPEKLFF
TGTGCCAGCAGACACCGGGACAGGCCTGAAAAACTGTTTTTT
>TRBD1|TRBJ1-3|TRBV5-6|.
CASRGQGKGNTIYF
TGTGCCAGCAGGGGACAGGGGAAAGGAAACACCATATATTTT
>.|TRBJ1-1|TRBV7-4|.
CASSLEWGKNTEAFF
TGTGCCAGCAGCTTAGAATGGGGCAAGAACACTGAAGCTTTCTTT
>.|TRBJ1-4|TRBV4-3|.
CASSQDRWRENEKLFF
TGCGCCAGCAGCCAAGATCGATGGAGGGAGAACGAAAAACTGTTTTTT
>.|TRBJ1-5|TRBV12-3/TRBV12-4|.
CASSLIGNQPQHF
TGTGCCAGCAGTTTGATTGGCAATCAGCCCCAGCATTTT
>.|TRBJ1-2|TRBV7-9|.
CASTPGGAEHGYTF
TGTGCCAGCACCCCCGGTGGGGCAGAGCATGGCTACACCTTC
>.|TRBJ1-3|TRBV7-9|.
CASSLAGHRASGNTIYF
TGTGCCAGCAGCTTGGCGGGGCACAGGGCTTCTGGAAACACCATATATTTT
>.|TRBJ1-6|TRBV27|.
CASSLQGFNNSPLHF
TGTGCCAGCAGTTTACAGGGATTTAATAATTCACCCCTCCACTTT
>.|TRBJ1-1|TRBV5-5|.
CASSLDLNTEAFF
TGTGCCAGCAGCTTGGATCTGAACACTGAAGCTTTCTTT
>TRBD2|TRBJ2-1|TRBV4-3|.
CASSPSLAGGPYNEQFF
TGCGCCAGCAGCCCCTCACTAGCGGGGGGACCCTACAATGAGCAGTTCTTC
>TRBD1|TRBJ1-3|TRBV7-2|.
CASSPEGAVAGNTIYF
TGTGCCAGCAGCCCGGAGGGGGCCGTAGCTGGAAACACCATATATTTT
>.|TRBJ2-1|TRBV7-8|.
CASSHGLLNLNEQFF
TGTGCCAGCAGCCACGGACTCTTAAACCTCAATGAGCAGTTCTTC
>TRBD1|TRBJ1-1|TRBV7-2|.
CASSRIQGVTEAFF
TGTGCCAGCAGTCGGATTCAGGGGGTAACTGAAGCTTTCTTT
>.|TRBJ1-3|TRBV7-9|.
CASSLSGGTIINTIYF
TGTGCCAGCAGCTTAAGCGGCGGGACAATCATAAACACCATATATTTT
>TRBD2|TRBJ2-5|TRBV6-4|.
CASSDSSAGGPETQYF
TGTGCCAGCAGTGACTCATCGGCGGGAGGCCCGGAGACCCAGTACTTC